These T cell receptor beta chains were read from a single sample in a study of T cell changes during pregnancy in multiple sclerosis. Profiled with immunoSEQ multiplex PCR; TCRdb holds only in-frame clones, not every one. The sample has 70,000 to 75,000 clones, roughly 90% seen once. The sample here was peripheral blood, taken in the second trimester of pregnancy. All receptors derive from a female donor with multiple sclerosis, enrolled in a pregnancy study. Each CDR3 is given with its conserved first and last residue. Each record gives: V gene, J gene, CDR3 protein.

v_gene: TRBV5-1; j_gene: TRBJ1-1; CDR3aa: CASSLARSGSTEAFF
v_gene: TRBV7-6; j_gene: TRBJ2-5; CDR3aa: CASSKLAGAPLTQYF
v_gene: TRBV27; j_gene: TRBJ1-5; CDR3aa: CASSLRATVSNQPQHF
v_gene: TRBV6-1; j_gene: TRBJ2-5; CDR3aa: CASSDSRGGLETQYF
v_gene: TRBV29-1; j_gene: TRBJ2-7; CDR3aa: CSVGSGRAYEQYF
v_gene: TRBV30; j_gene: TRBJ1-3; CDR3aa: CAWSGNPGNTIYF
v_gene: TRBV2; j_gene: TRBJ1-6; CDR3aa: CASMPTGTGTSPLHF
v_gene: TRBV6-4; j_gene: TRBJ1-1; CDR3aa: CASSDVKRGTVNTEAFF
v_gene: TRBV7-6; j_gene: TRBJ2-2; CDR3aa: CASSSRAGELFF
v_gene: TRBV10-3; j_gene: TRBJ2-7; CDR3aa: CAISEGDRATYEQYF
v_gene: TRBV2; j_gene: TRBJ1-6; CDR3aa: CASSWTDNNSPLHF
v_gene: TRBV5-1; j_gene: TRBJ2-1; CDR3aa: CASSKTSGGLNEQFF
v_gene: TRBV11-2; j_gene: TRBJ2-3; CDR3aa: CASSLDVGLAGSTDTQYF
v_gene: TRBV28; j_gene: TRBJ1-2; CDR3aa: CASSLHVNYGYTF
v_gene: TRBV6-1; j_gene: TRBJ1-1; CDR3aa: CASSKTGTSNTEAFF
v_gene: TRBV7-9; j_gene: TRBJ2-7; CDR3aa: CASSLGRAYEQYF
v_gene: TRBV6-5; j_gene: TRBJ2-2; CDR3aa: CASRRLAGNGELFF
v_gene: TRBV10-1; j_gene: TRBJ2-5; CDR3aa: CASSPGQKYF
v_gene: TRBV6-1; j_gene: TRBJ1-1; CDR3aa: CASSSTGVKGEAFF
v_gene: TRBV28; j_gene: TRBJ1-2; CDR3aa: CASRADRAYGYTF
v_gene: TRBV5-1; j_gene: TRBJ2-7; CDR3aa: CASSLGDRGEQYF
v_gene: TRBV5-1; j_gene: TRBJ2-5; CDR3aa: CASSPSVGVETQYF
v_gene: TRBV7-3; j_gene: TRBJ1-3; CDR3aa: CASSRTPSGNTIYF
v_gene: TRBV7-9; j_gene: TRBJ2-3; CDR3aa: CASSLGVSSTDTQYF
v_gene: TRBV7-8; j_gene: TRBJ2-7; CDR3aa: CASTLDVARPEQYF
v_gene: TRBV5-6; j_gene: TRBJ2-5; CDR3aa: CASPGQGSLCQETQYF
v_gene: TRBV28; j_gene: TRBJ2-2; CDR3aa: CASRSGTGNAGELFF
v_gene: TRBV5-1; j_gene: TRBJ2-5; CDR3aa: CASSLGTSGRVGETQYF
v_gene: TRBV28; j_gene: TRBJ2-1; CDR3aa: CASSVGGPDNEQFF
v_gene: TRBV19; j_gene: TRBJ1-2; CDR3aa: CAISRSGTAANYGYTF
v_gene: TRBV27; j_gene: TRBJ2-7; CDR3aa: CASSFTGTGTGGRQYF
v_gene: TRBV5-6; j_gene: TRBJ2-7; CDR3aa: CASSGKRESYEQYF
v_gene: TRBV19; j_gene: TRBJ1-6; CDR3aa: CASSRQDSPLHF
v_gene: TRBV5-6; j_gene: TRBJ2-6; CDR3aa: CASRFNLQGSGANVLTF
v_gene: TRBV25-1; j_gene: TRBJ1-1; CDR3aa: CASSALGTDEAFF
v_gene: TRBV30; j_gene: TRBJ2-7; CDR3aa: CAWSKRQDYEQYF
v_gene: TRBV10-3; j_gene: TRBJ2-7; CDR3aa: CAISGPSGGAGISYEQYF